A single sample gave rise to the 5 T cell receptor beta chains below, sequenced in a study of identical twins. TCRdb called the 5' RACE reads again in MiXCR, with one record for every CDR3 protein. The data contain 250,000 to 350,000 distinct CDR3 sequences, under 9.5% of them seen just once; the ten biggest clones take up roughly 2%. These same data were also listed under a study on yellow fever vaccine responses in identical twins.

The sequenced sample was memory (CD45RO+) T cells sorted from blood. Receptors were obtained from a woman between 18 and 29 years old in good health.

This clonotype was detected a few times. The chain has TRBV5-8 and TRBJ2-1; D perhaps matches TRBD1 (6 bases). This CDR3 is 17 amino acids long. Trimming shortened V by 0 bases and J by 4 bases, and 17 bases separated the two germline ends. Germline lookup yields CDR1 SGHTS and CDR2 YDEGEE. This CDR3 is CASSLVVGAGTYNEQFF. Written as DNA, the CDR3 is TGTGCCAGCAGCTTGGTCGTGGGGGCAGGTACTTACAATGAGCAGTTCTTC.

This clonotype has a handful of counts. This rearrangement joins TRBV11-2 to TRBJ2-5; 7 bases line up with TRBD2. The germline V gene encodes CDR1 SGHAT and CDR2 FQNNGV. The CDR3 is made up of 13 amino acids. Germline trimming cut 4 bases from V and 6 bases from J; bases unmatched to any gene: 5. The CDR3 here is CASSSGGSQTQYF. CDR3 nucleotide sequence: TGTGCCAGCAGCTCCGGGGGGTCACAGACCCAGTACTTC.

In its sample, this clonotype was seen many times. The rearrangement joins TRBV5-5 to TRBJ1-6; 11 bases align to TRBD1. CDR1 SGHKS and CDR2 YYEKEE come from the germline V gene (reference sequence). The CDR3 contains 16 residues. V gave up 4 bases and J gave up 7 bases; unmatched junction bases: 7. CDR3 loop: CASSQPGQGANSPLHF. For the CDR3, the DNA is TGTGCCAGCAGCCAGCCCGGACAGGGGGCGAATTCACCCCTCCACTTT. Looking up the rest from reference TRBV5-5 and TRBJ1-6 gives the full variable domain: DAGVTQSPTHLIKTRGQQVTLRCSPISGHKSVSWYQQVLGQGPQFIFQYYEKEERGRGNFPDRFSARQFPNYSSELNVNALLLGDSALYLCASSQPGQGANSPLHFGNGTRLTVT.

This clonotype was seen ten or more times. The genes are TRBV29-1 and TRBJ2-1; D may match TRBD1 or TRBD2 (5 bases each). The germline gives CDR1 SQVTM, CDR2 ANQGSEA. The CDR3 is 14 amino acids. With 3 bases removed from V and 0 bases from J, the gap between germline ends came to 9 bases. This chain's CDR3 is CSVDPGTSYNEQFF. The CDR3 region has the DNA TGCAGCGTTGACCCCGGGACCTCCTACAATGAGCAGTTCTTC.

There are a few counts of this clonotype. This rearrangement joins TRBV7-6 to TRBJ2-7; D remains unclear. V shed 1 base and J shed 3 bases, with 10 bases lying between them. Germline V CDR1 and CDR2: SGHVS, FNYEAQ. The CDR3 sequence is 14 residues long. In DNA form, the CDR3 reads TGTGCCAGCAGCTTAGAAGGCACGGGCTACGAGCAGTACTTC. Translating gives CASSLEGTGYEQYF.